These T cell receptor beta chains were read from a single sample in a study of T cell changes during pregnancy in multiple sclerosis. Profiled with immunoSEQ multiplex PCR; TCRdb holds only in-frame clones, not every one. The sample holds around 70,000 clones, 85% to 95% seen once. This sample comprised peripheral blood, obtained before pregnancy. The origin of the receptors is a female donor with multiple sclerosis, enrolled in a pregnancy study. Each CDR3 is given with its conserved first and last residue. A D gene is named only where the DNA matches it firmly. Rows give clone size only sometimes, using once, few, many, or a class for an expanded clone.

v_gene,j_gene,abundance,d_gene,CDR3nt,CDR3aa
TRBV19,TRBJ2-5,-,-,TGTGCCAGTAGTATGTGGGGGCGCGGAGAGACCCAGTACTTC,CASSMWGRGETQYF
TRBV28,TRBJ1-3,once,-,TGTGCCAGCAGTCGCTCTGGAAACACCATATATTTT,CASSRSGNTIYF
TRBV7-3,TRBJ2-1,-,TRBD1,TGTGCCAGCAGCTCGACAGGGTTCAACAATGAGCAGTTCTTC,CASSSTGFNNEQFF
TRBV11-3,TRBJ2-3,-,TRBD2,TGTGCCAGCAGCCAGGGACTAGCGGACACAGATACGCAGTATTTT,CASSQGLADTDTQYF
TRBV5-5,TRBJ2-7,-,TRBD2,TGTGCCAGCAGGAGGGTGCGGGAGGCCTACGAGCAGTACTTC,CASRRVREAYEQYF
TRBV7-9,TRBJ1-4,-,-,TGTGCCAGCAGCCCCTTACCGGGGGAAAAGGCGACTAATGAAAAACTGTTTTTT,CASSPLPGEKATNEKLFF
TRBV19,TRBJ2-5,-,-,TGTGCCAGTAGTGGCGGGAACCAAGAGACCCAGTACTTC,CASSGGNQETQYF
TRBV5-1,TRBJ2-2,-,-,TGCGCCAGCAGCTTGGCAGGGGCCGGGGCCACCGGGGAGCTGTTTTTT,CASSLAGAGATGELFF
TRBV6-5,TRBJ1-4,-,-,TGTGCCAGCAGGGCCGCGGGGTTAACTAATGAAAAACTGTTTTTT,CASRAAGLTNEKLFF
TRBV11-2,TRBJ2-3,-,-,TGTGCCAGCAGCGACGTGGGGGGAGGCGGCACAGATACGCAGTATTTT,CASSDVGGGGTDTQYF
TRBV7-9,TRBJ1-2,-,TRBD1,TGTGCCAGCAGCAAAACAGGGGTGGATGGCTACACCTTC,CASSKTGVDGYTF
TRBV7-9,TRBJ1-1,-,-,TGTGCCAGCAGCTTCACCGGGGGTGAAGCTTTCTTT,CASSFTGGEAFF
TRBV29-1,TRBJ1-1,-,-,TGCAGCGTTGACGTGGGGGGGCAGAATCCTTTCTTT,CSVDVGGQNPFF
TRBV11-3,TRBJ2-7,-,-,TGTGCCAGCAGCCCGAACTCCAACTACGAGCAGTACTTC,CASSPNSNYEQYF
TRBV4-1,TRBJ2-1,once,TRBD2,TGCGCCAGCAGCTACGGGACTAGCGGGAGTCTAAGGTACAATGAGCAGTTCTTC,CASSYGTSGSLRYNEQFF
TRBV11-3,TRBJ2-3,-,-,TGTGCCAGCAGCCCCGCAGATACGCAGTATTTT,CASSPADTQYF
TRBV11-3,TRBJ2-5,-,-,TGTGCCAGCAGCTCCCGGGAGATTGGGGAGACCCAGTACTTC,CASSSREIGETQYF
TRBV9,TRBJ2-7,-,-,TGTGCCAGCAGCGTAGCAGTAGATGGGGCCCGCGAGCAGTACTTC,CASSVAVDGAREQYF
TRBV28,TRBJ1-5,-,TRBD1,TGTGCCAGCAGTTTCCAACGACAGGGTAGGCCAACTCAGCCCCAGCATTTT,CASSFQRQGRPTQPQHF
TRBV19,TRBJ2-1,-,TRBD1,TGTGCCAGTAGTGCGGACAGGGGGCAAGCTTACAATGAGCAGTTCTTC,CASSADRGQAYNEQFF
TRBV28,TRBJ1-2,-,TRBD1,TGTGCCAGCAGTTTAGTTAGCGGACAGGACTATGGCTACACCTTC,CASSLVSGQDYGYTF
TRBV7-2,TRBJ1-5,-,-,TGTGCCAGCAGCTTAGAACAGGGAGACGGTCAGCCCCAGCATTTT,CASSLEQGDGQPQHF
TRBV7-2,TRBJ2-3,-,-,TGTGCCAGCAGCCGCCGATCCGGAGCTAGCACAGATACGCAGTATTTT,CASSRRSGASTDTQYF
TRBV27,TRBJ1-2,-,-,TGTGCCAGCAGTTACCGGCGGCTTTCTGACTACACCTTC,CASSYRRLSDYTF
TRBV7-2,TRBJ2-5,-,TRBD1,TGTGCCAGCAGCGTACAGGGGGCTAAGACCCAGTACTTC,CASSVQGAKTQYF
TRBV4-1,TRBJ1-2,once,TRBD1,TGCGCCAGCAGCCCAACTACAGGGGACTATGGCTACACCTTC,CASSPTTGDYGYTF
TRBV30,TRBJ2-7,-,TRBD2,TGTGCCTGGAATAGAGCGGGAGGGGGTTACGAGCAGTACTTC,CAWNRAGGGYEQYF
TRBV7-3,TRBJ2-3,-,-,TGTGCCAGCAGCTTCCGGGACTCCACAGATACGCAGTATTTT,CASSFRDSTDTQYF
TRBV15,TRBJ1-2,-,-,TGTGCCACCAGCAGAGATTCGGGACTCTATGGCTACACCTTC,CATSRDSGLYGYTF
TRBV9,TRBJ2-5,-,TRBD1,TGTGCCAGCAGCGGAAGACAGGGGCGAGAGACCCAGTACTTC,CASSGRQGRETQYF
TRBV19,TRBJ2-3,-,TRBD2,TGTGCTAGTAGCGGGAGGGGGAGCACAGATACGCAGTATTTT,CASSGRGSTDTQYF
TRBV14,TRBJ2-3,-,TRBD2,TGTGCCAGCAGCCAGGGATTGGGGACTAGCGACACAGATACGCAGTATTTT,CASSQGLGTSDTDTQYF
TRBV4-2,TRBJ2-2,-,TRBD2,TGTGCCAGCAGCCAAGAAGCTAGCGGGAGCCCCGGGGAGCTGTTTTTT,CASSQEASGSPGELFF
TRBV28,TRBJ2-7,-,TRBD2,TGTGCCAGCAGTCCATTAAAAATAGCGGGAAGCTACGAGCAGTACTTC,CASSPLKIAGSYEQYF
TRBV5-5,TRBJ2-7,few,TRBD2,TGTGCCAGCAGCTTGAGAGCGGGAGGGGACTACGAGCAGTACTTC,CASSLRAGGDYEQYF
TRBV27,TRBJ2-5,-,TRBD1,TGTGCCAGCAGTTCAATGGACAGGGCGGAGACCCAGTACTTC,CASSSMDRAETQYF
TRBV6-1,TRBJ1-1,-,TRBD1,TGTGCCAGCAGAACAGGGGGCTCCCGATCTGAAGCTTTCTTT,CASRTGGSRSEAFF
TRBV7-9,TRBJ1-4,-,-,TGTGCCAGCAGCCCTCGAGGTGGTGCAACTAATGAAAAACTGTTTTTT,CASSPRGGATNEKLFF
TRBV4-2,TRBJ2-7,-,TRBD1,TGTGCCAGCAGCCAAGAATTACAAGACAGGGTCTTAGACGAGCAGTACTTC,CASSQELQDRVLDEQYF
TRBV19,TRBJ2-1,-,TRBD2,TGTGCCAGTAGTATTGGGGGGGAAATTGGGGCGAATGAGCAGTTCTTC,CASSIGGEIGANEQFF
TRBV6-5,TRBJ1-2,-,-,TGTGCCAGCAGTCACGGGAACGGACCGCACTATGGCTACACCTTC,CASSHGNGPHYGYTF
TRBV11-3,TRBJ1-4,-,-,TGTGCCAGCAGCTTTCGGGAAAAACTGTTTTTT,CASSFREKLFF
TRBV7-3,TRBJ2-1,-,TRBD2,TGTGCCAGCAGCCTGGGACTAGTAGGGTACAATGAGCAGTTCTTC,CASSLGLVGYNEQFF
TRBV18,TRBJ1-2,-,TRBD1,TGTGCCAGCTCACCCCAGGCTGAACTCCGGGACAGCAACTTC,CASSPQAELRDSNF
TRBV29-1,TRBJ2-1,-,-,TGCAGCGTTGACGGACTCTACAATGAGCAGTTCTTC,CSVDGLYNEQFF
TRBV7-2,TRBJ2-7,-,TRBD2,TGTGCCAGCAGCTTAGTGGCTAGCGGCCGTAGCTCCTACGAGCAGTACTTC,CASSLVASGRSSYEQYF
TRBV13,TRBJ2-7,-,TRBD2,TGTGCCAGCACCTTCGGGGCGGGGGGATTCTACGAGCAGTACTTC,CASTFGAGGFYEQYF
TRBV28,TRBJ2-7,-,TRBD2,TGTGCCAGCACTACGGGGGGCTCCTACGAGCAGTACTTC,CASTTGGSYEQYF
TRBV4-2,TRBJ2-3,-,-,TGTGCCAGCAGCCCTGCGGGACAGCACACAGATACGCAGTATTTT,CASSPAGQHTDTQYF
TRBV7-2,TRBJ2-7,-,TRBD2,TGTGCCAGCAGCCCAGGACTAGGTACCTACGAGCAGTACTTC,CASSPGLGTYEQYF
TRBV21-1,TRBJ1-1,-,-,TGTGCCAGCAGCAAAGTTATGAACACTGAAGCTTTCTTT,CASSKVMNTEAFF
TRBV30,TRBJ2-1,once,TRBD2,TGTGCCTGGAGTGTAGGCGGGAGCGTAGGCGAGCAGTTCTTC,CAWSVGGSVGEQFF
TRBV7-2,TRBJ2-5,-,TRBD2,TGTGCCAGCAGCTCTACTAGCGGGAGCTTGACCCAGTACTTC,CASSSTSGSLTQYF
TRBV29-1,TRBJ2-1,-,-,TGCAGCGTTGATCCACGGGAGTGGTACAATGAGCAGTTCTTC,CSVDPREWYNEQFF
TRBV4-1,TRBJ1-1,many,-,TGCGCCAGCAGCCAATTCAGGGCAAACACTGAAGCTTTCTTT,CASSQFRANTEAFF